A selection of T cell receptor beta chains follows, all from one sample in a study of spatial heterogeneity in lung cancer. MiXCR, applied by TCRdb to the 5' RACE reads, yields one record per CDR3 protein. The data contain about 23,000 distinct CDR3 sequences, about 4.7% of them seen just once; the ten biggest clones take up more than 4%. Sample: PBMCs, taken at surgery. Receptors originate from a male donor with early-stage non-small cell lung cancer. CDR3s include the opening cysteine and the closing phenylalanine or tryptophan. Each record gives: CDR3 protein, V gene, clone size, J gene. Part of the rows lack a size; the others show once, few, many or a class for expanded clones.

CASSPGYSGNTIYF,TRBV6-5,many,TRBJ1-3
CASSQDRTGANVLTF,TRBV4-3,many,TRBJ2-6
CASSLQTSVTQYF,TRBV12-3/TRBV12-4,many,TRBJ2-5
CASSLMSGANVLTF,TRBV18,many,TRBJ2-6
CASSFPSGLYTEAFF,TRBV28,many,TRBJ1-1
CASSLVPLAGQETQYF,TRBV11-2,medium-sized,TRBJ2-5
CASSLTESYNEQFF,TRBV5-1,many,TRBJ2-1
CASSLAFRGTGSPLHF,TRBV7-2,many,TRBJ1-6
CASSSQWASGANVLTF,TRBV28,many,TRBJ2-6
CAWRDRGGYTF,TRBV30,many,TRBJ1-2
CASSSEGHHRNTEAFF,TRBV4-2,many,TRBJ1-1
CASSPGRGGATYEQYF,TRBV11-2,many,TRBJ2-7
CASSISSLSGNYGYTF,TRBV19,many,TRBJ1-2
CASSLVRGNSPLHF,TRBV5-6,-,TRBJ1-6
CASSPVRQGALGNQPQHF,TRBV7-2,many,TRBJ1-5
CASSHRQGESGYTF,TRBV3-1,many,TRBJ1-2
CASSPSGSSSYEQYF,TRBV28,many,TRBJ2-7
CASSYPGQGNSPLHF,TRBV6-1,many,TRBJ1-6
CASSPSDVGTGELFF,TRBV3-1,many,TRBJ2-2
CASSNPGGPDFEQYF,TRBV6-2/TRBV6-3,many,TRBJ2-7
CASSSTDTQYF,TRBV11-2,many,TRBJ2-3
CSARIGGRNTEAFF,TRBV20-1,many,TRBJ1-1
CASSRGTGNNEQFF,TRBV7-3,many,TRBJ2-1
CASSEAPGGADEQYF,TRBV6-1,medium-sized,TRBJ2-7
CSARDPRGGNTEAFF,TRBV20-1,-,TRBJ1-1
CASSPMGSASQETQYF,TRBV5-4,many,TRBJ2-5
CASSPSRDRGPRVGYTF,TRBV5-1,many,TRBJ1-2
CASSAAGGPNEQFF,TRBV5-1,many,TRBJ2-1
CSATDQGYTF,TRBV20-1,medium-sized,TRBJ1-2
CASSTNREGTQYF,TRBV7-2,many,TRBJ2-3
CASSRAAGPYGYTF,TRBV3-1,many,TRBJ1-2
CASSRTGGRENIQYF,TRBV12-3/TRBV12-4,many,TRBJ2-4
CASSVAGTSGTRPRGELFF,TRBV9,few,TRBJ2-2
CASSQPGFGTQETQYF,TRBV3-1,many,TRBJ2-5
CASSLTASRGETQYF,TRBV7-3,many,TRBJ2-5
CVSSRPRTATNEKLFF,TRBV7-9,few,TRBJ1-4
CASSYSSLSGNTEAFF,TRBV6-5,many,TRBJ1-1
CASSPGLAGGDEIVEQFF,TRBV9,many,TRBJ2-1
CASSLQPRHGPANTGELFF,TRBV7-3,many,TRBJ2-2
CASSQSANTEAFF,TRBV3-1,many,TRBJ1-1
CATSDLTGEDTGELFF,TRBV24-1,many,TRBJ2-2
CASSLTGQYGYTF,TRBV12-3/TRBV12-4,many,TRBJ1-2
CASSSTLQGGSEKLFF,TRBV28,medium-sized,TRBJ1-4
CASSKGQGVYYSPLHF,TRBV7-2,many,TRBJ1-6
CSARGGQGARNEQYF,TRBV20-1,many,TRBJ2-7
CASSPLGTSVSKNIQYF,TRBV18,many,TRBJ2-4
CASSFRYGYTF,TRBV7-9,-,TRBJ1-2
CASSPGQNQETQYF,TRBV18,many,TRBJ2-5
CASSGRVAGELFF,TRBV7-8,-,TRBJ2-2
CASSYSLAGGYEQYF,TRBV6-5,many,TRBJ2-7
CASSAGTRSPTSSPHEQFF,TRBV9,-,TRBJ2-1
CASSLNMRGGEQYF,TRBV7-2,many,TRBJ2-7
CASRATGGRAWGF,TRBV27,many,TRBJ2-1
CASRDWADDEQYF,TRBV6-2/TRBV6-3,few,TRBJ2-7
CSASVQAHGANVLTF,TRBV20-1,many,TRBJ2-6
CASSPRKGPEKLFF,TRBV27,many,TRBJ1-4
CATSDGGQGRTGELFF,TRBV24-1,many,TRBJ2-2